The present T cell receptor (beta chain) was sequenced within a study of Graves' ophthalmopathy and Graves' hyperthyroidism. Ophthalmopathy-affected donors exhibited moderate-to-severe activity, CAS ≥3, NOSPECS ≥4, and duration under 3 months. From RNA, the CDR3 regions of TCR beta chains were amplified and sequenced. The authors performed first-round RT-PCR with HTBI primers and then a second-round multiplex PCR. TCRdb re-called the multiplex PCR reads with MiXCR, one entry per CDR3 protein. This table holds 600,000 to 700,000 distinct CDR3 sequences, over 40% found once. The clonotype comes from an adult man with Graves' ophthalmopathy. The sample was peripheral blood.

The CDR3 spells CASSLRTSGWNTGELFF. CDR3 nucleotides: TGTGCCAGCAGCTTACGAACCAGCGGGTGGAACACCGGGGAGCTGTTTTTT. The chain recombines TRBV7-9 with TRBJ2-2, with D perhaps matching TRBD2 (6 bases). This CDR3 is 17 amino acids long. V lost 2 bases to trimming and J lost 1 base, with 14 bases between them. The germline V gene encodes CDR1 SEHNR and CDR2 FQNEAQ (reference sequence).